This entry concerns a single TCR beta chain. This clonotype was counted many times. The specificity of this receptor is unknown. No much larger clone exists at a distance of one base, and base qualities are not known. This entry is derived from a study of T cells in Graves' hyperthyroidism and ophthalmopathy (dated by TCRdb to between 2017 and 2020). In terms of the full investigation: Peripheral blood samples were taken at the time of initial diagnosis, prior to any treatment. TCR V-J signatures able to tell the groups apart were searched for in a discovery cohort of approximately 95 patients, of whom under 45 had Graves' ophthalmopathy and 57 had stable Graves' hyperthyroidism. Prospective prediction of ophthalmopathy was tested in an independent validation cohort consisting of roughly 20 hyperthyroidism patients and some 17 patients who later progressed to ophthalmopathy. For training and testing, the 110 or so patients in the discovery cohort were randomly divided in a 7:3 ratio. In more than 5 Graves' hyperthyroidism patients, the study also compared T-cell repertoires from thyroid tissue with T-cell repertoires from blood. After blood sampling, hyperthyroidism patients were treated with methimazole at a starting dose of 30 mg daily, and ophthalmopathy patients were treated with high-dose intravenous methylprednisolone. TCR Vbeta CDR3 sequencing of roughly 140 peripheral blood samples (43 ophthalmopathy, 75 or so hyperthyroidism and 17 progressor patients) is reported in the paper. The investigation overall reported the following: A 13 V-J signature model separated ophthalmopathy from stable hyperthyroidism, with 87.88% sensitivity and 81% to 82% specificity in cross-validation and 80%/75% in testing. Sample size was not statistically predetermined, and blinding of investigators to group allocation was not performed. Blood samples also contained most of the expanded thyroid clonotypes (frequency above 0.001), which suggests that blood repertoires may reflect thyroid immune responses. In validation, progression to ophthalmopathy was predicted by the model with approximately 67% sensitivity and 72% to 80% specificity, a median of approximately 6.5 months before onset.

Reading the germline V gene (reference sequence) gives CDR1 LGHDT and CDR2 YNNKEL. Germline trimming: 6 bases from V, 5 bases from J; junction bases outside gene matches: 12. The CDR3, cysteine through phenylalanine, is 17 amino acids long. Only the CDR3 DNA stays, 51 bases, in frame from base 1. The TCR beta CDR3 regions were amplified from RNA transcripts. The TCR CDR3 was subjected to a first round of RT-PCR using the HTBI primer set and the Qiagen OneStep RT-PCR kit. The libraries were constructed in a second round of multiplex PCR and then size-selected and purified. The libraries were sequenced on an Illumina HiSeq2000 using paired-end 100 bp reads. On the authors' methods: Raw data were processed with SOAPnuke, discarding reads with adapters, uncalled bases, mean Phred below 15, or no exact constant-primer or identifier match. High-quality paired reads were merged with COPE v1.2.5, and unique nucleotide sequences were defined as clonotypes. Clonotypes were aligned to IMGT TRBV, TRBD and TRBJ reference segments using MiTCR v1.1. Only V-J combinations with frequency above 0.0001, covering 99% to 99.2% of repertoires, were analysed. The TCS score was defined as F50 (clonal expansion) divided by E x V (chaos), with BLOSUM62-based TCRdist calculated between CDR3 peptides within each V-J. Welch's t-statistics and random forest reduced fewer than 550 V-J features to under 15, which were used in a naive Bayes classifier (R e1071). TCRdb reprocessing: public reads trimmed at Q25 with fastp, clones called with MiXCR, in-frame beta chains kept. Each entry is one CDR3 protein sequence, shown with its most common DNA and genes. For this entry, the V and J calls and clone size follow TCRdb and not the study's own pipeline. The sample table lists fewer than 300,000 distinct CDR3 sequences, roughly 15% of them with a count of one. The ten largest clonotypes hold under 35% of the sample.

Hyperthyroidism patients were aged 18 to 65 years and newly diagnosed, with disease duration of less than 2 months. Exclusion was applied to patients with uncontrolled infections, other autoimmune diseases, pregnancy or lactation. Diagnoses were based on clinical symptoms, serum thyroxine and TRAb, thyroid ultrasound and orbital computed tomography. Blood from progressor patients was drawn when they were first diagnosed with hyperthyroidism, before any ophthalmopathy symptoms appeared. Ficoll-Paque density gradient centrifugation was used to isolate PBMCs from around 10 ml of fresh peripheral blood. Progressor patients were first diagnosed with Graves' hyperthyroidism and then developed ophthalmopathy during follow-up. Total RNA was extracted using Trizol reagent, and RNA quality was assessed on an Agilent 2100 Bioanalyzer.

The sequence joins TRBV3-1 to TRBJ2-1, with 11 bases aligning to TRBD2. This TCR was recovered from a woman in her forties or fifties with Graves' hyperthyroidism that later progressed to Graves' ophthalmopathy. Sequencing input: blood. The DNA is as follows: TGTGCCAGCAGTTCAAGATGGGGGACTAGCGGAAACAATGAGCAGTTCTTC. Protein translation: CASSSRWGTSGNNEQFF.